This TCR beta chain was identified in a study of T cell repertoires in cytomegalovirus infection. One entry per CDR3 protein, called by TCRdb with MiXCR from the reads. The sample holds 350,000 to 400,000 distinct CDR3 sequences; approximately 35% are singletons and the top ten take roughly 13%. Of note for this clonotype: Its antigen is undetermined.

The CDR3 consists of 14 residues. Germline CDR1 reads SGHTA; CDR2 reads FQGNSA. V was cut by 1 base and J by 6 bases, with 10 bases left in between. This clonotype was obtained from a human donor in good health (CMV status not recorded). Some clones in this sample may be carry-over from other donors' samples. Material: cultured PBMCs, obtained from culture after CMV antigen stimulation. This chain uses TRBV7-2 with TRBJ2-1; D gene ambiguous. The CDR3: CASSLGGPLNEQFF. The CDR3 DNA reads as TGTGCCAGCAGCTTAGGTGGACCTCTCAATGAGCAGTTCTTC.